This T cell receptor beta chain is from a study of T cells in Graves' hyperthyroidism and ophthalmopathy. Findings and limits, study-wide: A 13 V-J model separated ophthalmopathy from stable hyperthyroidism. The model forecast ophthalmopathy, anticipating it by a median approximately 6.2 months before onset. Most thyroid-expanded clonotypes above 0.001 were also found in blood.

CDR1 is SGHRS and CDR2 is YFSETQ in the germline V gene. The CDR3 consists of 14 residues. The V gene end was trimmed by 5 bases and the J gene end by 2 bases; junction bases not matched to a gene: 4. TCR beta CDR3 sequences were amplified from RNA transcripts. With the HTBI primer set, the TCR CDR3 went through a first round of RT-PCR. TCRdb itself ran the multiplex PCR reads through MiXCR, one entry per CDR3 protein. The table shows about 360,000 distinct CDR3 sequences, with about 20% occurring only once. The sample holds many counts of this clonotype. What it binds is unknown. Clinical symptoms, serum thyroxine and TRAb, thyroid ultrasound and orbital computed tomography were used for the diagnoses.

The sample consisted of blood. The J gene is TRBJ2-7, the V gene TRBV5-1; TRBD1 agrees at 10 bases. The TCR sequence derives from a woman under 30 with Graves' hyperthyroidism. The CDR3 nucleotides read TGCGCCAGCAGGCCGGGACAGGGGCCCTACGAGCAGTACTTC. Translation: CASRPGQGPYEQYF.